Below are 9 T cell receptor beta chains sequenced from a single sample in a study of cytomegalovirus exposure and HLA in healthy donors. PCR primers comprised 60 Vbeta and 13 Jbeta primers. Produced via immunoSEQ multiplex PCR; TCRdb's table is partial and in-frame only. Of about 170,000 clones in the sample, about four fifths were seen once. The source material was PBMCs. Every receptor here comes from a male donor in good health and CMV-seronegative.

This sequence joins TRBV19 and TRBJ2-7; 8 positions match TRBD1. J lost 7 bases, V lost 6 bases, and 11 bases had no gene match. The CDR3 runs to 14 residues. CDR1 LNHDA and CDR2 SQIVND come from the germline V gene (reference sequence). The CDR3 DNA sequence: TGTGCCAGTAGAGAACCGGGACAGGCCGAAGAGCAGTACTTC. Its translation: CASREPGQAEEQYF. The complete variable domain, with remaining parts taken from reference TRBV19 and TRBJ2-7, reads DGGITQSPKYLFRKEGQNVTLSCEQNLNHDAMYWYRQDPGQGLRLIYYSQIVNDFQKGDIAEGYSVSREKKESFPLTVTSAQKNPTAFYLCASREPGQAEEQYFGPGTRLTVT.

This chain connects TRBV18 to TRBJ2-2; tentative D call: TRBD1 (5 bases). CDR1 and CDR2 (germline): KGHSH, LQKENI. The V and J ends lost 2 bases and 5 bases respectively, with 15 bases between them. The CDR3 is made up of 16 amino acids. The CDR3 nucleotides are TGTGCCAGCTCACCATCCGGCAGGGATAGGACCGGGGAGCTGTTTTTT. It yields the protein CASSPSGRDRTGELFF.

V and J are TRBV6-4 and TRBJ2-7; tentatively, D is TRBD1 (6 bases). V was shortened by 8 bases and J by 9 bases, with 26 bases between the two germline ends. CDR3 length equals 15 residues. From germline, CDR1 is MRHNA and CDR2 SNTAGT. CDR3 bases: TGTGCCAGCCCTCTAGGGACAACGGATCCTAAAGGGCAGTACTTC. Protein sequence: CASPLGTTDPKGQYF.

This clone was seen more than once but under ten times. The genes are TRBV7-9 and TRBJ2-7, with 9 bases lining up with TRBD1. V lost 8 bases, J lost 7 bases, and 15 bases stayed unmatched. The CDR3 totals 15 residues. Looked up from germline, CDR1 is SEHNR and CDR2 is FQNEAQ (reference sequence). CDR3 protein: CASDRGQGGIGEQYF. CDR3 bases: TGTGCCAGCGATAGGGGACAGGGTGGCATTGGGGAGCAGTACTTC.

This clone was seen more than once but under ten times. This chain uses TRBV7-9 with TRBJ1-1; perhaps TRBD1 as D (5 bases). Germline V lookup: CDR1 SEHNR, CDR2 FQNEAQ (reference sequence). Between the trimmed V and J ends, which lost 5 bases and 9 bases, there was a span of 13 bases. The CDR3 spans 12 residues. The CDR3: CASSTHQGQAFF. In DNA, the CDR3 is TGTGCCAGCAGCACCCACCAGGGCCAAGCTTTCTTT. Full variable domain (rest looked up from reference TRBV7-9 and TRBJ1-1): DTGVSQNPRHKITKRGQNVTFRCDPISEHNRLYWYRQTLGQGPEFLTYFQNEAQLEKSRLLSDRFSAERPKGSFSTLEIQRTEQGDSAMYLCASSTHQGQAFFGQGTRLTVV.

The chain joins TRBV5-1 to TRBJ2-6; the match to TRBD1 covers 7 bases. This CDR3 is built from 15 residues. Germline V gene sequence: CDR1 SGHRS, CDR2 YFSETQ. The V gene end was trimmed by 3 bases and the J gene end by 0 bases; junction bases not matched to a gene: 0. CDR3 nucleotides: TGCGCCAGCAGCTGGGACAGCTCTGGGGCCAACGTCCTGACTTTC. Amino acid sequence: CASSWDSSGANVLTF. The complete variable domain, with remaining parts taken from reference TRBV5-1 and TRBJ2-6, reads KAGVTQTPRYLIKTRGQQVTLSCSPISGHRSVSWYQQTPGQGLQFLFEYFSETQRNKGNFPGRFSGRQFSNSRSEMNVSTLELGDSALYLCASSWDSSGANVLTFGAGSRLTVL.

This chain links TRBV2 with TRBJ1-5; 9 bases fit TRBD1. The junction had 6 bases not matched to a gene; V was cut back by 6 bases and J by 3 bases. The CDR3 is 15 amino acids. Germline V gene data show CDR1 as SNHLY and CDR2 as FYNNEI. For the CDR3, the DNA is TGTGCCAGCAGCGTGACAGGGGGGTACAATCAGCCCCAGCATTTT. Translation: CASSVTGGYNQPQHF.

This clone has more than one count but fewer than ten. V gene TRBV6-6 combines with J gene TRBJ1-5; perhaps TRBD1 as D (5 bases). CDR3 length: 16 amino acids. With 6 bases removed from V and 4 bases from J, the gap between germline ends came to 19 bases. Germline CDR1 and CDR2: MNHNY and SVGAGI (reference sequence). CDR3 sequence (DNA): TGTGCCAGCAGCCCCATGGGGGAGGGACCGAATCAGCCCCAGCATTTT. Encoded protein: CASSPMGEGPNQPQHF.

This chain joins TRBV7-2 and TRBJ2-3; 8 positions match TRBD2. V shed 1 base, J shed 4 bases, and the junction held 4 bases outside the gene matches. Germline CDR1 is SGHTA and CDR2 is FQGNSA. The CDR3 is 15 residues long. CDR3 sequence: CASSLDRGGSDTQYF. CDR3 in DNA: TGTGCCAGCAGCTTAGACCGGGGGGGGTCAGATACGCAGTATTTT.